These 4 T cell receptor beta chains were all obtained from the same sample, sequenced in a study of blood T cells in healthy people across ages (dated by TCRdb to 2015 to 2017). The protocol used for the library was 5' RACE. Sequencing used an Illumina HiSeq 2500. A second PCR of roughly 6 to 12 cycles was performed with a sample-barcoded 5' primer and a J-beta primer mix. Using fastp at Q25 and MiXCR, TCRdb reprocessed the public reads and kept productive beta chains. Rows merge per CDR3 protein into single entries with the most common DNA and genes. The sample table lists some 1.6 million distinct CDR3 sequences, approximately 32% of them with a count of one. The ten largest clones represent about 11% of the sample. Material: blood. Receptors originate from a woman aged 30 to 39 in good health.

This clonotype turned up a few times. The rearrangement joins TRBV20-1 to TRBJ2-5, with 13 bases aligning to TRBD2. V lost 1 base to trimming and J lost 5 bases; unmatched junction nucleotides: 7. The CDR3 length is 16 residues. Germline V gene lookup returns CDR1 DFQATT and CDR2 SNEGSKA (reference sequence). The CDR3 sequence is CSARGVTSGGLETQYF. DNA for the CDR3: TGCAGTGCTAGAGGAGTGACTAGCGGGGGGCTTGAGACCCAGTACTTC.

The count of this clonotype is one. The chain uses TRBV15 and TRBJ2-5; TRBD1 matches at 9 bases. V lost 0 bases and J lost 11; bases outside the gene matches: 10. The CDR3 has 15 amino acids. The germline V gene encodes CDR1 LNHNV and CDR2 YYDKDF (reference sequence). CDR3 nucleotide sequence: TGTGCCACCAGCAGAGATAGGACAGGGGTGAATGAGCAGTACTTC. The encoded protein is CATSRDRTGVNEQYF.

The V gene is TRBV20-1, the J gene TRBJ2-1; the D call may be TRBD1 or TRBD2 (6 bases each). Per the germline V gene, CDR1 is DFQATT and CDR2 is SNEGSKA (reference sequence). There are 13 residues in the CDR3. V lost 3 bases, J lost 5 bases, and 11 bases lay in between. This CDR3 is CSASGGPNNEQFF. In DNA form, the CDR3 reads TGCAGTGCTAGCGGGGGCCCTAACAATGAGCAGTTCTTC.

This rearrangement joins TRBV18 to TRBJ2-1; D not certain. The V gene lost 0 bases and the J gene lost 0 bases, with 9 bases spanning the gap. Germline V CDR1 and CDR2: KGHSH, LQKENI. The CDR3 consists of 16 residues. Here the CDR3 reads CASSPPDGSSYNEQFF. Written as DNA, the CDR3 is TGTGCCAGCTCACCACCCGACGGCAGCTCCTACAATGAGCAGTTCTTC.